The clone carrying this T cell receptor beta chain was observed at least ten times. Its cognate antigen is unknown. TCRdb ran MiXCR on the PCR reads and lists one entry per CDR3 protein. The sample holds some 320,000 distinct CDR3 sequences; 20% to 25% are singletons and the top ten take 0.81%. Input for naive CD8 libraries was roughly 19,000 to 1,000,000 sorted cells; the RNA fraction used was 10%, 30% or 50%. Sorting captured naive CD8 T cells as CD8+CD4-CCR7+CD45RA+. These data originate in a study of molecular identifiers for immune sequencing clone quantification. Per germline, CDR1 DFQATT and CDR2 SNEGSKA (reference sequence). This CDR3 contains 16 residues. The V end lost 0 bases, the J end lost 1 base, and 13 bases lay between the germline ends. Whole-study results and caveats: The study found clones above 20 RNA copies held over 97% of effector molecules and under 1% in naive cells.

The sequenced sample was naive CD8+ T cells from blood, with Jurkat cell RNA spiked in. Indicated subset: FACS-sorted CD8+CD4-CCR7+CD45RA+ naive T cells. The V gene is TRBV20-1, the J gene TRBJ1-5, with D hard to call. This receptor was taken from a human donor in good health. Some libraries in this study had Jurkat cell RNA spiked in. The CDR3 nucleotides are TGCAGTGCTAGAGATAGGCTGGGGTACAGCAATCAGCCCCAGCATTTT. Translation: CSARDRLGYSNQPQHF.